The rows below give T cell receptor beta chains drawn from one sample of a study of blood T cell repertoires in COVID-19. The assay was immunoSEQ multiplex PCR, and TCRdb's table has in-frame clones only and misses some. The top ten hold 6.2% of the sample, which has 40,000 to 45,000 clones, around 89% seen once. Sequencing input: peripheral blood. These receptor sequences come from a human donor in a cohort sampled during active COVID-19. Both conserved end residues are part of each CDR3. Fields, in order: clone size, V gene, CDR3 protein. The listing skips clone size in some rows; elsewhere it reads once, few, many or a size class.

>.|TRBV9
CASSVVGREDTQYF
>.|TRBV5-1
CASSGALAGGMWNEQFF
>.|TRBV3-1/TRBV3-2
CASSQVLDRQAFF
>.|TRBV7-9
CASSPQGGGAVWDTQYF
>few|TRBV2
CASTRGTTEAFF
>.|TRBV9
CASSVGDREQFF
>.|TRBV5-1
CASSLEGSGGAPGEQYF
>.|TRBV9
CASSSRAVMGYTF
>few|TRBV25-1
CASSESDSRTEAFF
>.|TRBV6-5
CASSIDRYQPQHF
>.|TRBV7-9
CASSLEDILTNYGYTF
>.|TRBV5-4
CASSLVGGNTGELFF
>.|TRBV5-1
CASSLRDITDTQYF